This T cell receptor beta chain came from a study of early T cells in non-severe SARS-CoV-2 infection. Study-wide background: Sequencing of unsorted whole blood was done on bulk RNA, leaving chains unpaired.

As part of library construction, unique molecular identifiers were attached to individual cDNA molecules. TCRdb re-called the 5' RACE reads with MiXCR, one entry per CDR3 protein. Among under 95,000 distinct CDR3 sequences listed, just under 15% were seen once. The CDR3 has 13 amino acids. With V trimmed by 5 bases and J by 4 bases, 0 bases remained unmatched. Germline CDR1 and CDR2: SGHAT and FQNNGV. This sequence joins TRBV11-2 and TRBJ2-2; TRBD1 matches 8 bases. The TCR sequence derives from an adult who was a healthcare worker with PCR-confirmed SARS-CoV-2 infection or an uninfected control (not recorded which). The specimen sequenced was whole blood. The CDR3 spells CASSTGGTGELFF. CDR3 DNA: TGTGCCAGCAGCACAGGGGGCACCGGGGAGCTGTTTTTT.